A single sample gave rise to the 8 T cell receptor beta chains below, sequenced in a study of T cells of healthy individuals. In TCRdb, the 5' RACE reads were re-called with MiXCR into one record per CDR3 protein. The table has 100,000 or so distinct CDR3 sequences, 15% to 20% seen once. These receptors all come from a human donor in good health.

V and J are TRBV21-1 and TRBJ1-1; the DNA was not used to check the table's D call, TRBD1. TRBV21-1 is a known pseudogene. CDR3 size: 18 residues. In DNA, the CDR3 is TGTGCCAGAAGCAAGATCGAGGCAGGGGGCGCCGGGGGCGCTGAAGCTTTCTTT. This translates into CARSKIEAGGAGGAEAFF.

The DNA for the CDR3 is TGCAGTCGTCGGGGGGCAGGGGGAGAGACCCAGTACTTC. It is translated as CSRRGAGGETQYF. The chain combines TRBV20-1 with TRBJ2-5; D might be TRBD1 or TRBD2, each matching 7 bases. V lost 8 bases, J lost 4 bases, and 17 bases lay in between. The germline V gene has CDR1 DFQATT and CDR2 SNEGSKA (reference sequence). The CDR3 loop spans 13 amino acids.

This clonotype was observed at least ten times. V and J are TRBV12-3 or TRBV12-4 and TRBJ1-1; D gene uncertain. V lost 5 bases and J lost 4, with 14 bases in between. The CDR3 is made up of 14 amino acids. CDR3 amino acids: CASSGLLLRTEAFF. CDR3 nucleotides: TGTGCCAGCAGTGGGCTTTTACTCCGCACTGAAGCTTTCTTT.

V and J are TRBV28 and TRBJ2-5, with TRBD2 matching over 11 bases. This CDR3 region has 17 residues. V lost 6 bases and J lost 2; bases outside the gene matches: 11. Per the germline V gene, CDR1 is MDHEN and CDR2 is SYDVKM. Here the CDR3 reads CASSPIAGTSGQETQYF. The CDR3 DNA follows: TGTGCCAGCAGCCCGATTGCCGGGACTAGCGGTCAAGAGACCCAGTACTTC.

In its sample, this clonotype was seen a few times. The rearrangement joins TRBV20-1 to TRBJ2-1; 8 nucleotides line up with TRBD2. The CDR3 runs 14 residues. The germline V gene has CDR1 DFQATT and CDR2 SNEGSKA (reference sequence). Trimming cost V 5 bases and J 0 bases; bases outside gene matches: 3. The CDR3 coding sequence is TGCAGTGCTCCGGGACTAGTCTCCTACAATGAGCAGTTCTTC. Encoded protein: CSAPGLVSYNEQFF.

This chain links TRBV5-5 with TRBJ2-3; D is possibly TRBD1 (5 bases). Germline CDR1 is SGHKS and CDR2 is YYEKEE (reference sequence). Trimming stripped 6 bases from V and 3 bases from J, with 8 bases between. The CDR3 is 12 amino acids. The CDR3 sequence: CASTKGTDTQYF. CDR3 bases: TGTGCCAGCACGAAGGGGACAGATACGCAGTATTTT.

This clonotype showed up just a few times. The rearrangement links TRBV7-2 to TRBJ2-3; no clear D gene. Germline V lookup: CDR1 SGHTA, CDR2 FQGNSA. The CDR3 runs to 14 residues. Trimming cost V 5 bases and J 2 bases, with 11 bases left between them. This CDR3 is CASSPAAATDTQYF. The CDR3 coding sequence is TGTGCCAGCAGCCCAGCAGCAGCCACAGATACGCAGTATTTT. Variable domain in full (rest from reference TRBV7-2 and TRBJ2-3): GAGVSQSPSNKVTEKGKDVELRCDPISGHTALYWYRQSLGQGLEFLIYFQGNSAPDKSGLPSDRFSAERTGGSVSTLTIQRTQQEDSAVYLCASSPAAATDTQYFGPGTRLTVL.

The V call is TRBV7-2, the J call TRBJ2-5; D may be TRBD2 (7 bases). The germline V and J ends were trimmed by 3 bases and 4 bases, with 15 bases remaining between them. Looked up from germline, CDR1 is SGHTA and CDR2 is FQGNSA. CDR3 length: 15 amino acids. The CDR3 reads CASSLGAGAVETQYF. CDR3 coding DNA: TGTGCCAGCAGCTTGGGGGCGGGAGCTGTAGAGACCCAGTACTTC.